This TCR beta chain was sequenced for a study of T cells after yellow fever vaccination (dated by TCRdb to between 2018 and 2021). As for the study more broadly: The SMART-Seq v4 Ultra Low Input RNA kit was used to prepare libraries from fractions with low cell numbers. To track T-cell clones before and after primary and booster YFV17D yellow fever vaccination, bulk TCR alpha and beta repertoires were sequenced longitudinally. Two healthy male donors, one aged 18 to 30 and one aged 30 to 40 years, made up the cohort. Blood was collected at multiple timepoints before and after primary and secondary immunization, and bulk PBMC replicates and cell subsets were isolated. On the study overall, not on this receptor specifically: Most clones expanded after primary vaccination (approximately 95% of CD4 and around nine tenths of CD8) were re-detected after the booster, suggesting that broad memory maintenance occurred. Only a couple of donors were included in the study, so the extent to which the findings can be generalized is limited. A small fraction of clonotypes appeared in both the CD4 and CD8 compartments, likely as a result of convergent recombination. Because abundant contaminating clonotypes from the bulk population could be contained in FACS-sorted repertoires, computational filtering was required. Compared with the primary T-cell response, the secondary T-cell response was weaker but faster, peaking on day 5 rather than day 15.

CDR1 MNHEY and CDR2 SMNVEV were looked up in the germline V gene (reference sequence). Between the V and J ends, shortened by 0 bases and 7 bases respectively, the junction contains 15 bases. The CDR3 numbers 15 residues from cysteine through phenylalanine. The only DNA kept is the CDR3, 45 bases in frame from the first base. The reads were generated on an Illumina NovaSeq 6000. TCR cDNA was synthesized by 5'RACE template switching, through which a universal primer site and unique molecular identifiers were introduced. cDNA synthesis was primed from both the TCR alpha and TCR beta constant segments. Two PCR steps were used to amplify libraries, with sample barcodes and sequencing adapters being added in the second step. Libraries were sequenced on Illumina HiSeq 2500 (2x100 bp) or NovaSeq (2x150 bp). On the authors' methods: Demultiplexing of reads and collapsing into UMI consensus sequences were performed with MIGEC, and V(D)J alignment was carried out with MiXCR. Clonotypes responding to the vaccine were identified with edgeR on replicate PBMC samples, with the criteria of FDR below 0.01 and a log2 fold change above 5 up to day 15. Each bulk clonotype was labeled CD4 or CD8 based on which sequenced repertoire, CD4 or CD8, contained the clonotype at higher abundance. Starting from the raw public reads, TCRdb applied fastp trimming at Q25, assembled clones with MiXCR and retained in-frame beta chains. Entries that share a CDR3 protein sequence are merged under the most common genes and DNA. TCRdb, rather than the study authors, made the V and J calls. The sample table holds around 330,000 distinct CDR3 sequences, of which around 3.6% were seen once. The top ten constitute around a quarter of the sample.

As to this clonotype: It lacks a known antigen. Base qualities are missing; no much larger clone stands one base away.

The treatment or condition label here, explained by the study, means: live attenuated yellow fever vaccine strain. At each blood-draw timepoint, two biological replicates of bulk PBMCs were obtained. PBMCs were isolated from peripheral blood using a standard Ficoll-Paque protocol. TriZol was used to extract RNA from bulk PBMCs, from CD4 and CD8 fractions, and from dextramer-positive and dextramer-negative fractions. The specimen was PBMCs, collected on the day of the yellow fever booster vaccination. This TCR derives from a man aged 18 to 29 who received the YFV17D yellow fever vaccine. The sequence is built from TRBV27 and TRBJ1-1; no confident D gene assignment can be made. The sequenced DNA: TGTGCCAGCAGTTTATCGACCATAGGTGGGAGTGAAGCTTTCTTT. It encodes CASSLSTIGGSEAFF.